This T cell receptor beta chain was identified in a study of technical replicates of blood from several donors. Sequencing used immunoSEQ multiplex PCR; TCRdb keeps in-frame clones, though not all of them. The data contain 65,000 to 85,000 clones, 85% to 95% of them singletons. The ends lost 3 bases at V and 6 bases at J; junction bases unmatched: 4. The CDR3 sequence is 14 residues long. CDR1 is ENHRY, CDR2 SYGVKD, per germline. Source material: T cells isolated from PBMCs. This sequence originates from a human donor in good health. The rearrangement uses TRBV10-3 and TRBJ2-7; TRBD1 aligns across 11 bases. The CDR3 DNA reads as TGTGCCATCAGTGAACGTGGGACAGGGGGCGAGCAGTACTTC. Its protein product is CAISERGTGGEQYF.